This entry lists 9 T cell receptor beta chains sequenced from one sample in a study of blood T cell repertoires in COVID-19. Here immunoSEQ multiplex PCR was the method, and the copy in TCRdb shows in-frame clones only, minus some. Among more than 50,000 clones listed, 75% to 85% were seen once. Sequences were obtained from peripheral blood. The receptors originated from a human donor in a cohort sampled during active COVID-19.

The CDR3 DNA reads as TGTGCCAGCAGTGAGCGCAGGGTCGGCGAGCAGTACTTC. Its protein product is CASSERRVGEQYF. The V call is TRBV25-1, the J call TRBJ2-7; D might be TRBD1 (5 bases). This CDR3 spans 13 amino acids. The ends were cut back, 3 bases at V and 6 bases at J, with 12 bases in the middle. CDR1 and CDR2 from the germline V gene are MGHDK and SYGVNS.

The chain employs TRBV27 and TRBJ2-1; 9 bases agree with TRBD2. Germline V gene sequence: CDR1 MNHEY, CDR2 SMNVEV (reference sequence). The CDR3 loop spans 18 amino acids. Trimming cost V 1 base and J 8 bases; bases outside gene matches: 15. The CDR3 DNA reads TGTGCCAGCAGTTTATACCGCGGCGGGGGGGCGGTGCACTATGAGCAGTTCTTC. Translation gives CASSLYRGGGAVHYEQFF.

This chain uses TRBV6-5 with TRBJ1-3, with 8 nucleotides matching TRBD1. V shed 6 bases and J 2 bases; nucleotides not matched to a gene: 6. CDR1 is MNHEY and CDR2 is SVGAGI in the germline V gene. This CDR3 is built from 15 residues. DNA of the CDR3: TGTGCCAGCAGCTTAGACAGGGGCCCTGGAAACACCATATATTTT. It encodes CASSLDRGPGNTIYF.

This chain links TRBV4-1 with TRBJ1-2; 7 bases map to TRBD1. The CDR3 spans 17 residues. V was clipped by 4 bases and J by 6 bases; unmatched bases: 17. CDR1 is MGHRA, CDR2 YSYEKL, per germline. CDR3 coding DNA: TGCGCCAGCAGCCCCCGACAGGGTGGGGGGTTTTTGAATGGCTACACCTTC. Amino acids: CASSPRQGGGFLNGYTF.

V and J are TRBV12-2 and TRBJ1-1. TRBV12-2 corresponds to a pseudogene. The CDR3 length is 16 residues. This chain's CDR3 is CASRLVWRGPNTEAFF. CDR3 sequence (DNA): TGTGCAAGTCGCTTAGTATGGCGGGGCCCTAACACTGAAGCTTTCTTT.

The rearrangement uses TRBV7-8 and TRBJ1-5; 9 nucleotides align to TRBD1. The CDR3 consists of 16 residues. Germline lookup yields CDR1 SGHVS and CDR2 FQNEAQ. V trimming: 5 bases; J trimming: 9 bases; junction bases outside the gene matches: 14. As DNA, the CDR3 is TGTGCCAGCAGCCCCAGAAAGGGACAGGGCAGCCGGCCCCAGCATTTT. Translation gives CASSPRKGQGSRPQHF.

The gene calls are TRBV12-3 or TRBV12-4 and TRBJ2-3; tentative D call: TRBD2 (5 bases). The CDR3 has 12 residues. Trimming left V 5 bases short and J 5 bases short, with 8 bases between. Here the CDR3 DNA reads TGTGCCAGCAGTGTCCGGGGAGATACGCAGTATTTT. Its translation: CASSVRGDTQYF.

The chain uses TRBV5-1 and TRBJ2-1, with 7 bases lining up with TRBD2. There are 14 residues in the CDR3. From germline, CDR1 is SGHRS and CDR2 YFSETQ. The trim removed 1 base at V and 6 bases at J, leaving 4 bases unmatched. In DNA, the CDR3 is TGCGCCAGCAGCTTGAGCGGGGCGGGCAATGAGCAGTTCTTC. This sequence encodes CASSLSGAGNEQFF.

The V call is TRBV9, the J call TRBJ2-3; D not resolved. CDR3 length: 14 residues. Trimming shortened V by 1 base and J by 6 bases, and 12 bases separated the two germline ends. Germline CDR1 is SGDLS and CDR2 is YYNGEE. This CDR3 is CASSVFPEPDTQYF. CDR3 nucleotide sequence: TGTGCCAGCAGCGTATTCCCGGAGCCGGATACGCAGTATTTT. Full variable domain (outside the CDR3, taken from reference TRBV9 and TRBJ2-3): DSGVTQTPKHLITATGQRVTLRCSPRSGDLSVYWYQQSLDQGLQFLIQYYNGEERAKGNILERFSAQQFPDLHSELNLSSLELGDSALYFCASSVFPEPDTQYFGPGTRLTVL.